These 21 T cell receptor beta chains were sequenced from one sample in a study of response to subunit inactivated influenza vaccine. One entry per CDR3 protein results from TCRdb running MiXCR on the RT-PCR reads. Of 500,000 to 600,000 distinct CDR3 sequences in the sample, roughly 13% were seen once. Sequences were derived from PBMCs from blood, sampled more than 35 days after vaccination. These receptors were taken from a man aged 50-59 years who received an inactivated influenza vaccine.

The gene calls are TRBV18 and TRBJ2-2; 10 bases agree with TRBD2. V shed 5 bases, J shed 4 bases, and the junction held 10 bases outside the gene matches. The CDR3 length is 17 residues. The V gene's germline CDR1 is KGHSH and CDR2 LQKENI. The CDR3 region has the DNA TGTGCCAGCTCATCCGGACTAGCGGAATCGGGCACCGGGGAGCTGTTTTTT. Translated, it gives CASSSGLAESGTGELFF.

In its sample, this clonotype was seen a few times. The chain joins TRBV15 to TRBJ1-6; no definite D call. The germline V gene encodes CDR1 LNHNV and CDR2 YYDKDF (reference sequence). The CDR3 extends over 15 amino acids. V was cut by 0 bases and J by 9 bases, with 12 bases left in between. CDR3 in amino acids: CATSRERLKGSPLHF. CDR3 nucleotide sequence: TGTGCCACCAGCAGAGAACGGCTAAAGGGTTCACCCCTCCACTTT.

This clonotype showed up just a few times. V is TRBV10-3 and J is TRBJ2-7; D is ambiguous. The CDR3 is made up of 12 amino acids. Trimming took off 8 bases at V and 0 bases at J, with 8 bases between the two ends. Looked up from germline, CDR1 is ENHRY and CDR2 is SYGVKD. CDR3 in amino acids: CAISSSSYEQYF. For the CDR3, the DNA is TGTGCCATCTCGAGCAGCTCCTACGAGCAGTACTTC.

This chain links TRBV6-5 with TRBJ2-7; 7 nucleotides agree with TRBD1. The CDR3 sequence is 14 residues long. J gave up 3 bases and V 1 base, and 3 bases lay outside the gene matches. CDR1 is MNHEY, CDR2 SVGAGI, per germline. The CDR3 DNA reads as TGTGCCAGCAGTTACTTACGACAGGGCTACGAGCAGTACTTC. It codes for CASSYLRQGYEQYF.

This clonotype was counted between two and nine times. This chain's CDR3 is CASSLVDRGDNEQFF. CDR3 bases: TGTGCCAGCAGCTTGGTGGACAGGGGGGACAATGAGCAGTTCTTC. The chain is built from TRBV5-6 and TRBJ2-1; 10 nucleotides agree with TRBD1. The germline V gene encodes CDR1 SGHDT and CDR2 YYEEEE. V trimming: 0 bases; J trimming: 5 bases; junction bases outside the gene matches: 2. The CDR3 is 15 residues long.

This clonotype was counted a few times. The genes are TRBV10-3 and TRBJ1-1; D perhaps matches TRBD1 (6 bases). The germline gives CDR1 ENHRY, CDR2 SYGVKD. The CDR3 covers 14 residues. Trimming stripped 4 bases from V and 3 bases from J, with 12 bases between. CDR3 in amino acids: CAISGEGVYTEAFF. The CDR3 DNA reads TGTGCCATCAGTGGGGAGGGGGTTTACACTGAAGCTTTCTTT.

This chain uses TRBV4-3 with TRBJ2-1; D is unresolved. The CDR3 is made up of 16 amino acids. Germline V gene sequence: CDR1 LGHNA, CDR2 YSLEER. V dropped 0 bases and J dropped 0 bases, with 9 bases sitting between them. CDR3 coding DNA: TGCGCCAGCAGCCAAGACCGACATTCCTCCTACAATGAGCAGTTCTTC. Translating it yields CASSQDRHSSYNEQFF.

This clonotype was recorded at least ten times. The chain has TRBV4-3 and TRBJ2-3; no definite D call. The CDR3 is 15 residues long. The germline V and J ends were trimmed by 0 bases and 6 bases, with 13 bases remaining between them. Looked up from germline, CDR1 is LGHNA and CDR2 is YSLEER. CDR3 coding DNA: TGCGCCAGCAGCCAAGAGTTGAATTTGCCCGATACGCAGTATTTT. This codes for CASSQELNLPDTQYF.

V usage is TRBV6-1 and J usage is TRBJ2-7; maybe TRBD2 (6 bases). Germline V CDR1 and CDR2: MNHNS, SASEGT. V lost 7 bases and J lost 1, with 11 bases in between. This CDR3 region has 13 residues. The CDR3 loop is CASKEGVSYEQYF. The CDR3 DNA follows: TGTGCCAGCAAGGAGGGAGTTTCCTACGAGCAGTACTTC.

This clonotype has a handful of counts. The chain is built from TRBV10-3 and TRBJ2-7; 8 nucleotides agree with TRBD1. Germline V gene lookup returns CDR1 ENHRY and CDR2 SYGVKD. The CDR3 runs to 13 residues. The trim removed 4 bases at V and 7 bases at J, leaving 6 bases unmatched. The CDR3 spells CAISGQGAAEQYF. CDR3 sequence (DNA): TGTGCCATCAGTGGGCAGGGGGCGGCTGAGCAGTACTTC.

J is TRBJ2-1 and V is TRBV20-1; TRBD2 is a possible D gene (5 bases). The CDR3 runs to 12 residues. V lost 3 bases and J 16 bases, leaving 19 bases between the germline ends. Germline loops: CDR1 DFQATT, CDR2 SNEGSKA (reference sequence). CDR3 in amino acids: CSASLAGEDDFF. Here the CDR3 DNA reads TGCAGTGCTAGTCTGGCGGGCGAAGATGATTTCTTC.

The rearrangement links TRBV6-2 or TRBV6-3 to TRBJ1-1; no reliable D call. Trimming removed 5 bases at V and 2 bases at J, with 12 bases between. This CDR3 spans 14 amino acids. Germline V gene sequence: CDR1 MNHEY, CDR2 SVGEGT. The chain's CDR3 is CASSQSLTNTEAFF. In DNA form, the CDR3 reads TGTGCCAGCAGTCAATCTTTAACTAACACTGAAGCTTTCTTT.

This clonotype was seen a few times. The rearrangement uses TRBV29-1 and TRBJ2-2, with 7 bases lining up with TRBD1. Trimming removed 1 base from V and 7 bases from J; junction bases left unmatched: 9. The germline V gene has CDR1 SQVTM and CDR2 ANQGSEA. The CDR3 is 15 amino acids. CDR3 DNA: TGCAGCGTTGAAGGGTCAGGGGGTACATTCGGGGAGCTGTTTTTT. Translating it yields CSVEGSGGTFGELFF.

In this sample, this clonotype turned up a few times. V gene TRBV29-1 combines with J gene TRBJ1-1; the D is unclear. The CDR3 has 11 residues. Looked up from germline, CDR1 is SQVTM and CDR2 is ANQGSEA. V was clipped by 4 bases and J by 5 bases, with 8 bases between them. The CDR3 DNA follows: TGCAGCGTTGGGACTCGGACTGAAGCTTTCTTT. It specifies CSVGTRTEAFF.

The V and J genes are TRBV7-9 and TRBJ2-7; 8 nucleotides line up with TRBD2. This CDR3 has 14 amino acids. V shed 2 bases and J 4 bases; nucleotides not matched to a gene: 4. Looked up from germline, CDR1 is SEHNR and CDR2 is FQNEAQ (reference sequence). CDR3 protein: CASSLSGRTYEQYF. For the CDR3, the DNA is TGTGCCAGCAGCTTAAGCGGGAGAACGTACGAGCAGTACTTC.

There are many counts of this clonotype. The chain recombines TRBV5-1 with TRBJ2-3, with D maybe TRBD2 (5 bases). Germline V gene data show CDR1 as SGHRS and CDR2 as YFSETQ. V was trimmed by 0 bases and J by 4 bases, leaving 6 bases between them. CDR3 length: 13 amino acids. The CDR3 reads CASSLGTSDTQYF. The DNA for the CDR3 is TGCGCCAGCAGCTTGGGGACTTCAGATACGCAGTATTTT.

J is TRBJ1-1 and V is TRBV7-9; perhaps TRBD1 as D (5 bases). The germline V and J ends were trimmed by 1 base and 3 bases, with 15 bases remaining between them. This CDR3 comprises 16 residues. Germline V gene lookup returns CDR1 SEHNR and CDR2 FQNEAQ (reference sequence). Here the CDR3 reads CASSLEWGRGDTEAFF. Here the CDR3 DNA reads TGTGCCAGCAGCTTAGAGTGGGGGAGAGGTGACACTGAAGCTTTCTTT.

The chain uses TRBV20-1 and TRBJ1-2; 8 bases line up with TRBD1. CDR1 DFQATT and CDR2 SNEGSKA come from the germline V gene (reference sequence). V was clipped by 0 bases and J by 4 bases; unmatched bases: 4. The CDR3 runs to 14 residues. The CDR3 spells CSARDPGGFYGYTF. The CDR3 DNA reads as TGCAGTGCTAGAGACCCAGGGGGCTTCTATGGCTACACCTTC.

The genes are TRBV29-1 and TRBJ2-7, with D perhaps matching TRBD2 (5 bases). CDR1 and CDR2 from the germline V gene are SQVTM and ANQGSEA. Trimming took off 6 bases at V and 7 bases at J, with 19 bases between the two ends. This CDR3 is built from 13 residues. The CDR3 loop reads CSVAWSLGSEQYF. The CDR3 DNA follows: TGCAGCGTGGCTTGGTCCCTGGGGAGTGAGCAGTACTTC.

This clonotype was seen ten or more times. DNA for the CDR3: TGTGCCAGCAGTAGACAGATCTATGGCTACACCTTC. Encoded protein: CASSRQIYGYTF. V and J are TRBV12-3 or TRBV12-4 and TRBJ1-2, with a weak D call TRBD1 (5 bases). The V gene lost 5 bases and the J gene lost 4 bases, with 8 bases spanning the gap. The CDR3 extends over 12 amino acids.

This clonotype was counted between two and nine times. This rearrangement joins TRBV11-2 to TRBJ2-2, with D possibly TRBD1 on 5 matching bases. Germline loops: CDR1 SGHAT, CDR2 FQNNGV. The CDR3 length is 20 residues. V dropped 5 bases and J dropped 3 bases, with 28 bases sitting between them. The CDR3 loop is CASSPIFGHLVQPDTGELFF. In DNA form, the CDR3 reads TGTGCCAGCAGCCCCATCTTTGGACACCTTGTCCAACCCGACACCGGGGAGCTGTTTTTT.